The rows below give T cell receptor beta chains drawn from one sample of a study of beta chain features in type 1 diabetes. Method: immunoSEQ multiplex PCR; TCRdb's copy keeps in-frame clones and lacks some. The table shows 250,000 or so clones, with about a fifth occurring only once. Sequenced sample: naive CD4+ T cells from blood. The receptors here all came from a woman between 35 and 50 years old with type 1 diabetes. The CDR3 runs from the conserved cysteine through the conserved F or W. A D gene is named only where the DNA matches it firmly. Expanded clones get a size class; other rows say once, few or many, or leave the size out.

j_call	d_call	v_call	clone_size	cdr3_nt	cdr3_aa
TRBJ2-2	-	TRBV15	few	TGTGCCACCAGCAATCAGGGGAGGGGAGTGGAGCTGTTTTTT	CATSNQGRGVELFF
TRBJ2-5	-	TRBV7-2	few	TGTGCCAGCAGCCCCTTTGTAGAGACCCAGTACTTC	CASSPFVETQYF
TRBJ1-4	TRBD1	TRBV5-4	-	TGTGCCAGCAGCTTAGGGACAGGGGATGAAAAACTGTTTTTT	CASSLGTGDEKLFF
TRBJ2-3	-	TRBV7-2	few	TGTGCCAGCAGCTTAGCCAATCCCACAGGCTACTCTAGCACAGATACGCAGTATTTT	CASSLANPTGYSSTDTQYF
TRBJ1-2	TRBD1	TRBV7-2	-	TGTGCCAGCAGACTCGGACAGGGAAGCGGCTACACCTTC	CASRLGQGSGYTF
TRBJ1-2	TRBD1	TRBV7-2	few	TGTGCCAGCAGCTCCGACAGGGGGGCCTATGGCTACACCTTC	CASSSDRGAYGYTF
TRBJ1-2	TRBD1	TRBV7-9	-	TGTGCCAGCAGCCCTGGGACAGGGGGCAACTATGGCTACACCTTC	CASSPGTGGNYGYTF
TRBJ2-5	-	TRBV5-1	few	TGCGCCAGCAGCCGTGACAGGAGTCGAGAGACCCAGTACTTC	CASSRDRSRETQYF
TRBJ1-2	TRBD1	TRBV30	few	TGTGCCTGGAGTAGGCGGGACAGGGTCTATGGCTACACCTTC	CAWSRRDRVYGYTF
TRBJ1-2	TRBD1	TRBV4-3	-	TGCGCCAGCAGCCAAGGATCCGGACAGGGGGCAGGTGGCTACACCTTC	CASSQGSGQGAGGYTF
TRBJ2-1	TRBD2	TRBV7-3	-	TGTGCCAGCAGCCCCCAGGGACTAGCGGGAGGCAATGAGCAGTTCTTC	CASSPQGLAGGNEQFF
TRBJ1-4	-	TRBV28	few	TGTGCCAGCAGCACAGGTGCAACTAATGAAAAACTGTTTTTT	CASSTGATNEKLFF
TRBJ2-1	TRBD2	TRBV7-3	few	TGTGCCAGCAGCTTGACTAGCGATTACAATGAGCAGTTCTTC	CASSLTSDYNEQFF
TRBJ2-7	TRBD1	TRBV5-1	few	TGCGCCAGCAGCTATCAGGGGGCCTCCTACGAGCAGTACTTC	CASSYQGASYEQYF
TRBJ1-2	TRBD1	TRBV7-2	few	TGTGCCAGCAGCCTTGGACAGGACGCCTATGGCTACACCTTC	CASSLGQDAYGYTF
TRBJ1-6	-	TRBV6-4	-	TGTGCCAGCAGTCCCGAAGGGGTAGGATCACCCCTCCACTTT	CASSPEGVGSPLHF
TRBJ2-3	-	TRBV9	few	TGTGCCAGCAGCGTGGGGAGTCTGACAGATACGCAGTATTTT	CASSVGSLTDTQYF
TRBJ1-4	-	TRBV6-5	-	TGTGCCAGCAGTTACTCCATACAGGAAAAACTGTTTTTT	CASSYSIQEKLFF
TRBJ2-3	-	TRBV7-2	-	TGTGCCAGCAGCCGCTACACAGATACGCAGTATTTT	CASSRYTDTQYF
TRBJ1-2	-	TRBV5-1	-	TGCGCCAGCAGCTTGACGGAGGGCCTCTATGGCTACACCTTC	CASSLTEGLYGYTF
TRBJ2-7	-	TRBV15	-	TGTGCCACCAGCCGTACCCCCGGAGGCTACGAGCAGTACTTC	CATSRTPGGYEQYF
TRBJ2-7	TRBD2	TRBV7-2	few	TGTGCCAGCAGCTTAGGGTTAGCGGGGACACATTACGGCCAGTACTTC	CASSLGLAGTHYGQYF
TRBJ2-1	-	TRBV20-1	few	TGCAGTGCTAGGCAGGACAATGAGCAGTTCTTC	CSARQDNEQFF